Following are 30 T cell receptor beta chains from one sample sequenced in a study of OX40 agonist ivuxolimab in advanced cancers. Clones were read by immunoSEQ multiplex PCR, and TCRdb kept only the in-frame ones, dropping some. The sample records 45,000 to 65,000 clones, about nine tenths being singletons. The sample in question was CD4+ or CD8+ T cells sorted from blood, obtained in a trial of the OX40 agonist ivuxolimab. These receptors came from an adult with an advanced solid tumor such as melanoma, head and neck, liver or kidney cancer.

The J gene is TRBJ2-7, the V gene TRBV28; D call uncertain. Looked up from germline, CDR1 is MDHEN and CDR2 is SYDVKM. The CDR3 length is 13 residues. V lost 8 bases, J lost 0 bases, and 11 bases lay in between. CDR3 DNA sequence: TGTGCCAGCTGTATCGCCACCTCCTACGAGCAGTACTTC. It translates to CASCIATSYEQYF.

The chain employs TRBV7-9 and TRBJ2-3; D is undetermined. CDR1 and CDR2 (germline): SEHNR, FQNEAQ (reference sequence). There are 13 residues in the CDR3. V was cut by 4 bases and J by 0 bases, with 5 bases left in between. This chain's CDR3 is CASSSQSTDTQYF. CDR3 nucleotides: TGTGCCAGCAGCTCCCAAAGCACAGATACGCAGTATTTT.

This clone was observed a few times. The chain has TRBV28 and TRBJ1-2; D is possibly TRBD1 (5 bases). The V and J ends lost 3 bases and 8 bases respectively, with 10 bases between them. CDR1 is MDHEN, CDR2 SYDVKM, per germline. This CDR3 comprises 12 residues. As DNA, the CDR3 is TGTGCCAGCAGTTTCTCAGGGTTCGGCTACACCTTC. Its translation: CASSFSGFGYTF.

The V call is TRBV19, the J call TRBJ2-1, with TRBD2 matching over 10 bases. Per germline, CDR1 LNHDA and CDR2 SQIVND (reference sequence). Trimming removed 5 bases from V and 5 bases from J; junction bases left unmatched: 6. The CDR3 is 15 residues long. The CDR3 here is CASSLWTSGNNEQFF. The CDR3 coding sequence is TGTGCCAGTAGTTTATGGACTAGCGGCAACAATGAGCAGTTCTTC.

The rearrangement joins TRBV9 to TRBJ2-1, with 8 bases matching TRBD2. Germline V gene sequence: CDR1 SGDLS, CDR2 YYNGEE. The CDR3 spans 17 residues. The trim removed 1 base at V and 9 bases at J, leaving 15 bases unmatched. The CDR3 DNA sequence: TGTGCCAGCAGCGTATCCTCGGGAGCGGGAGCAGAGGGTGAGCAGTTCTTC. It specifies CASSVSSGAGAEGEQFF.

The rearrangement links TRBV19 to TRBJ1-5; TRBD1 matches 7 bases. Germline CDR1 LNHDA, CDR2 SQIVND (reference sequence). The CDR3 loop spans 15 amino acids. The trim removed 4 bases at V and 1 base at J, leaving 4 bases unmatched. The CDR3 here is CASSRGGWSNQPQHF. The CDR3 DNA reads TGTGCCAGTAGTAGAGGGGGCTGGAGCAATCAGCCCCAGCATTTT.

V gene TRBV18 combines with J gene TRBJ1-2; 9 positions agree with TRBD1. The ends lost 1 base at V and 5 bases at J; junction bases unmatched: 5. This CDR3 has 15 amino acids. CDR1 and CDR2 from the germline V gene are KGHSH and LQKENI. CDR3 sequence: CASSPLQGAGYGYTF. The CDR3 bases are TGTGCCAGCTCACCACTACAGGGGGCAGGTTATGGCTACACCTTC.

This sequence joins TRBV6-1 and TRBJ2-2; D is undetermined. The V end lost 3 bases, the J end lost 1 base, and 6 bases lay between the germline ends. The CDR3 sequence is 14 residues long. CDR1 is MNHNS and CDR2 is SASEGT in the germline V gene. The CDR3 coding sequence is TGTGCCAGCAGTGATGTGTGGAACACCGGGGAGCTGTTTTTT. Protein: CASSDVWNTGELFF.

This rearrangement joins TRBV6-5 to TRBJ2-3; 7 nucleotides match TRBD2. This CDR3 region has 15 residues. V dropped 5 bases and J dropped 2; count of bases not matched to a gene: 7. Germline CDR1 and CDR2: MNHEY and SVGAGI. The CDR3 DNA sequence: TGTGCCAGCAGTACCCCCAGCGGGGTCACAGATACGCAGTATTTT. This encodes CASSTPSGVTDTQYF.

The J gene is TRBJ2-3, the V gene TRBV4-1; D may be TRBD2 (6 bases). The germline CDR1 and CDR2 sequences are MGHRA and YSYEKL. Trimming took 1 base from V and 3 from J, leaving 14 bases between them. CDR3 length: 16 amino acids. The CDR3 here is CASSQGTGGGTDTQYF. CDR3 in DNA: TGCGCCAGCAGCCAAGGAACGGGTGGAGGGACAGATACGCAGTATTTT.

This chain uses TRBV7-9 with TRBJ1-1; TRBD1 might be the D (5 bases). Deletions cut 5 bases from V and 13 bases from J, with 17 bases between. The germline CDR1 and CDR2 sequences are SEHNR and FQNEAQ (reference sequence). The CDR3 is 12 amino acids. The CDR3 DNA reads TGTGCCAGCAGCCCTCCCGGGACGAGGATTTTCTTT. It yields the protein CASSPPGTRIFF.

This chain joins TRBV7-2 and TRBJ1-1; no clear D gene. Trimming stripped 5 bases from V and 4 bases from J, with 14 bases between. Germline V gene lookup returns CDR1 SGHTA and CDR2 FQGNSA. The CDR3 runs 14 residues. CDR3 in amino acids: CASSPPVQATEAFF. In DNA form, the CDR3 reads TGTGCCAGCAGCCCCCCGGTGCAGGCCACTGAAGCTTTCTTT.

This clone was seen once. The chain carries TRBV5-1 and TRBJ1-2; D gene ambiguous. The CDR3 is 13 amino acids. Per germline, CDR1 SGHRS and CDR2 YFSETQ. With 1 base removed from V and 7 bases from J, the gap between germline ends came to 11 bases. CDR3 in amino acids: CASSLTTGSGYTF. CDR3 bases: TGCGCCAGCAGCTTGACCACGGGAAGTGGCTACACCTTC.

The rearrangement joins TRBV15 to TRBJ2-7; 7 bases map to TRBD1. Germline loops: CDR1 LNHNV, CDR2 YYDKDF (reference sequence). V gave up 5 bases and J gave up 6 bases; unmatched junction bases: 16. This CDR3 is built from 16 residues. CDR3 sequence: CATSGGDRALSGEQYF. In DNA, the CDR3 is TGTGCCACCAGCGGTGGCGACAGGGCCCTCTCTGGCGAGCAGTACTTC.

The rearrangement joins TRBV9 to TRBJ1-5; D is undetermined. The V and J ends lost 3 bases and 5 bases respectively, with 12 bases between them. The CDR3 is made up of 14 amino acids. Germline-derived CDR1 and CDR2 are SGDLS and YYNGEE. The CDR3 reads CASSEGRSYQPQHF. The CDR3 DNA is TGTGCCAGCAGCGAGGGCAGGTCCTATCAGCCCCAGCATTTT. The complete variable domain, with remaining parts taken from reference TRBV9 and TRBJ1-5, reads DSGVTQTPKHLITATGQRVTLRCSPRSGDLSVYWYQQSLDQGLQFLIQYYNGEERAKGNILERFSAQQFPDLHSELNLSSLELGDSALYFCASSEGRSYQPQHFGDGTRLSIL.

This clone was recorded a few times. The V and J genes are TRBV2 and TRBJ2-7; D is uncertain. Trimming pared 8 bases from V and 4 bases from J, leaving 6 bases between. The CDR3 runs 10 residues. The germline gives CDR1 SNHLY, CDR2 FYNNEI. The CDR3 DNA reads TGTGCCAGCGGTATATACGAGCAGTACTTC. It codes for CASGIYEQYF.

This chain uses TRBV6-6 with TRBJ2-7; TRBD1 is a possible D gene (6 bases). Germline CDR1 and CDR2: MNHNY and SVGAGI (reference sequence). The V and J ends lost 0 bases and 3 bases respectively, with 9 bases between them. CDR3 length: 14 amino acids. The chain's CDR3 is CASSYSGRGYEQYF. CDR3 DNA: TGTGCCAGCAGTTACTCCGGCAGGGGCTACGAGCAGTACTTC.

V usage is TRBV11-1 and J usage is TRBJ2-3; D ambiguous. Per germline, CDR1 SGHAT and CDR2 FQDESV (reference sequence). The CDR3 consists of 18 residues. Trimming left V 3 bases short and J 2 bases short, with 21 bases between. CDR3 amino acids: CASSLLLPRLAPTDTQYF. The DNA of the CDR3 is TGTGCCAGCAGCTTGCTACTCCCCCGGCTGGCTCCCACAGATACGCAGTATTTT.

This rearrangement joins TRBV6-5 to TRBJ1-1; unclear D gene. The CDR3 is 12 amino acids. The germline V and J ends were trimmed by 3 bases and 8 bases, with 10 bases remaining between them. CDR1 and CDR2 (germline): MNHEY, SVGAGI. The CDR3 coding sequence is TGTGCCAGCAGTTATCTCTCGGGAGAAGCTTTCTTT. Translating gives CASSYLSGEAFF.

This chain links TRBV12-5 with TRBJ2-1; maybe TRBD1 (6 bases). The CDR3 consists of 17 residues. Germline lookup yields CDR1 LGHNT and CDR2 FRNRAP. V lost 5 bases, J lost 0 bases, and 17 bases lay in between. The DNA of the CDR3 is TGTGCTAGTGGTACGCGGACAGCGCCCAACTCCTACAATGAGCAGTTCTTC. Its translation: CASGTRTAPNSYNEQFF.

The CDR3 sequence: CASSVGGVGETQYF. Written as DNA, the CDR3 is TGTGCCAGCAGCGTAGGGGGCGTTGGAGAGACCCAGTACTTC. This chain uses TRBV9 with TRBJ2-5; D perhaps matches TRBD1 (5 bases). This CDR3 region has 14 residues. The germline gives CDR1 SGDLS, CDR2 YYNGEE. Trimming took off 0 bases at V and 4 bases at J, with 10 bases between the two ends. Variable domain in full (rest from reference TRBV9 and TRBJ2-5): DSGVTQTPKHLITATGQRVTLRCSPRSGDLSVYWYQQSLDQGLQFLIQYYNGEERAKGNILERFSAQQFPDLHSELNLSSLELGDSALYFCASSVGGVGETQYFGPGTRLLVL.

The chain carries TRBV4-1 and TRBJ2-3; 7 nucleotides agree with TRBD2. The CDR3 consists of 17 residues. CDR1 and CDR2 (germline): MGHRA, YSYEKL. Trimming at V came to 0 bases and at J to 2 bases, leaving 8 bases not matched to a gene. CDR3 region: CASSQDPPGGSTDTQYF. For the CDR3, the DNA is TGCGCCAGCAGCCAAGATCCTCCGGGGGGATCCACAGATACGCAGTATTTT.

This chain links TRBV13 with TRBJ2-3; perhaps D is TRBD1 or TRBD2 (5 bases each). The germline V gene has CDR1 PRHDT and CDR2 FYEKMQ (reference sequence). Trimming removed 0 bases from V and 2 bases from J, with 21 bases in between. CDR3 length equals 19 residues. For the CDR3, the DNA is TGTGCCAGCAGCTTAGGCCAAGACGTGTGGGGCGGGTACACAGATACGCAGTATTTT. It specifies CASSLGQDVWGGYTDTQYF.

This clone has more than one count but fewer than ten. V usage is TRBV5-4 and J usage is TRBJ2-1, with a weak D call TRBD2 (5 bases). V was pared by 0 bases and J by 9 bases, with 10 bases between. The germline V gene encodes CDR1 SGHNT and CDR2 YYREEE (reference sequence). The CDR3 runs 13 residues. The CDR3 DNA follows: TGTGCCAGCAGCTTGGGAGGCGGGTTTGAGCAGTTCTTC. Translation gives CASSLGGGFEQFF.

J is TRBJ1-4 and V is TRBV14; D may be TRBD1 (6 bases). Per the germline V gene, CDR1 is SGHDN and CDR2 is FVKESK. The CDR3 has 16 amino acids. Trimming shortened V by 8 bases and J by 3 bases, and 19 bases separated the two germline ends. The CDR3 DNA reads as TGTGCCAGCGGAGAGCGACGGGGGGCAGCTAATGAAAAACTGTTTTTT. It specifies CASGERRGAANEKLFF.

The rearrangement links TRBV5-1 to TRBJ2-1; no definite D call. Germline assignment: CDR1 SGHRS and CDR2 YFSETQ. This CDR3 spans 15 amino acids. The V end was cut by 5 bases, the J end by 0 bases, with 12 bases between. Written as DNA, the CDR3 is TGCGCCAGCAGTCCTCAATTCAGCTCCTACAATGAGCAGTTCTTC. Translated: CASSPQFSSYNEQFF.

This clone was detected only a few times. This chain connects TRBV28 to TRBJ2-7, with 14 bases matching TRBD2. The germline CDR1 and CDR2 sequences are MDHEN and SYDVKM. J gave up 2 bases and V 5 bases, and 5 bases lay outside the gene matches. This CDR3 spans 16 amino acids. CDR3 DNA sequence: TGTGCCAGCAGTCCCCGGACTAGCGGGAGGCCCTACGAGCAGTACTTC. Residues: CASSPRTSGRPYEQYF.

The J gene is TRBJ2-1, the V gene TRBV5-1; tentative D call: TRBD2 (5 bases). V was shortened by 4 bases and J by 8 bases, with 10 bases between the two germline ends. This CDR3 contains 12 residues. Germline loops: CDR1 SGHRS, CDR2 YFSETQ. The DNA for the CDR3 is TGCGCCAGCAGCAGAGAGGGCTATGAGCAGTTCTTC. Encoded protein: CASSREGYEQFF.

The rearrangement links TRBV10-1 to TRBJ2-5; a weak D match, TRBD1 (5 bases). Germline lookup yields CDR1 WNHNN and CDR2 SYGVQD (reference sequence). The CDR3 is 15 residues long. V shed 3 bases and J shed 1 base, with 12 bases lying between them. DNA of the CDR3: TGCGCCAGCAGTGAAGCAGGGATCGGCCAAGAGACCCAGTACTTC. Translating gives CASSEAGIGQETQYF.

The chain employs TRBV19 and TRBJ1-2, with TRBD1 matching over 9 bases. The trim removed 2 bases at V and 2 bases at J, leaving 3 bases unmatched. CDR3 size: 15 residues. Germline-derived CDR1 and CDR2 are LNHDA and SQIVND (reference sequence). CDR3: CASSISGQGNYGYTF. The CDR3 DNA reads as TGTGCCAGTAGTATATCAGGACAGGGGAACTATGGCTACACCTTC.